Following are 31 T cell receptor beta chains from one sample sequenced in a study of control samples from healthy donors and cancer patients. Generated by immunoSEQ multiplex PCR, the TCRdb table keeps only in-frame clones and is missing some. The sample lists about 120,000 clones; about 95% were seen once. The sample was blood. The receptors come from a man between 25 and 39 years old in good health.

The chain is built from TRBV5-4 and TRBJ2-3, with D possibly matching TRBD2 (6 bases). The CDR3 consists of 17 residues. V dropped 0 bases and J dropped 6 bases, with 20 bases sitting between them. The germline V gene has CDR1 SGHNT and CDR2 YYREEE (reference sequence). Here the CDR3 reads CASSLGKEGRGVDTQYF. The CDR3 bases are TGTGCCAGCAGCTTGGGGAAGGAGGGGAGAGGTGTTGATACGCAGTATTTT.

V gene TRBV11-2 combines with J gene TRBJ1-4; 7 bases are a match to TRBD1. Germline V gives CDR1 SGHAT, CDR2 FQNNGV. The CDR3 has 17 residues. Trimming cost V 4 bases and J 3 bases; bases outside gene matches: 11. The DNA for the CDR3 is TGTGCCAGCAGCTCACAGACAGGGAAGGGATCTAATGAAAAACTGTTTTTT. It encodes CASSSQTGKGSNEKLFF.

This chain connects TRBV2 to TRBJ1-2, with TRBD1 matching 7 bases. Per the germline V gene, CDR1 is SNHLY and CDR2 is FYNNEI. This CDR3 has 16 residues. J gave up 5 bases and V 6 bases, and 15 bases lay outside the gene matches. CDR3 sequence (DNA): TGTGCCAGCAGGAATGGGGGGACAGCAAGCCGGTATGGCTACACCTTC. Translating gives CASRNGGTASRYGYTF.

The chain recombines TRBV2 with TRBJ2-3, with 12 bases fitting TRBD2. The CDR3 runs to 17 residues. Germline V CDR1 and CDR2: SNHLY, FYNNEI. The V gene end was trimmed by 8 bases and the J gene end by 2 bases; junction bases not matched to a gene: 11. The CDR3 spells CASSSGGAYQITDTQYF. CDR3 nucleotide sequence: TGTGCCAGCTCTAGCGGGGGGGCTTACCAGATCACAGATACGCAGTATTTT.

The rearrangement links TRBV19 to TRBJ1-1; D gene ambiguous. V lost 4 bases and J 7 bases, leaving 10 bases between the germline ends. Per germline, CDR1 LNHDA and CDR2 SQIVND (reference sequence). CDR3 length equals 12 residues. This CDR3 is CASSTLDIEAFF. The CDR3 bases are TGTGCCAGTAGTACCCTCGACATTGAAGCTTTCTTT. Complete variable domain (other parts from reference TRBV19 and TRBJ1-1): DGGITQSPKYLFRKEGQNVTLSCEQNLNHDAMYWYRQDPGQGLRLIYYSQIVNDFQKGDIAEGYSVSREKKESFPLTVTSAQKNPTAFYLCASSTLDIEAFFGQGTRLTVV.

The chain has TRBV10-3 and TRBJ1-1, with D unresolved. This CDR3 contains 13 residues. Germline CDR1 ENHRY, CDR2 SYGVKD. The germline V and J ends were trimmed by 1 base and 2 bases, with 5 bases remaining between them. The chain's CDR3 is CAISEYVNTEAFF. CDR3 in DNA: TGTGCCATCAGTGAGTACGTTAACACTGAAGCTTTCTTT.

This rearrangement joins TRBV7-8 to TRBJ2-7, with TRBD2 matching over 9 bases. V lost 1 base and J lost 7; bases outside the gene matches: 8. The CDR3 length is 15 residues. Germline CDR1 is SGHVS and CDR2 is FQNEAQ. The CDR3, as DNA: TGTGCCAGCAGCTTAGTTGCTAGCGGGGATGGGGAGCAGTACTTC. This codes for CASSLVASGDGEQYF.

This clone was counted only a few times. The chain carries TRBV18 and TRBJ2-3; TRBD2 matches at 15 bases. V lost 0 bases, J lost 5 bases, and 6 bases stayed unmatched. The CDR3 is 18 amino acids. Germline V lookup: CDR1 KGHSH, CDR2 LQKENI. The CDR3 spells CASSPPGLAGGRGDTQYF. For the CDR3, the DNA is TGTGCCAGCTCACCACCGGGACTAGCGGGGGGAAGAGGAGATACGCAGTATTTT. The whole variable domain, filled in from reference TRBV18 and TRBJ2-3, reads NAGVMQNPRHLVRRRGQEARLRCSPMKGHSHVYWYRQLPEEGLKFMVYLQKENIIDESGMPKERFSAEFPKEGPSILRIQQVVRGDSAAYFCASSPPGLAGGRGDTQYFGPGTRLTVL.

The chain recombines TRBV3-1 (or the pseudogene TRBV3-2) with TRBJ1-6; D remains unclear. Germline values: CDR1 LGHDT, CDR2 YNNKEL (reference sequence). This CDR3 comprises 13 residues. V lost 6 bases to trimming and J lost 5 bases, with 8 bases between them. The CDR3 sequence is CASSGGDNSPLHF. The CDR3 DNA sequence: TGTGCCAGCAGTGGCGGGGATAATTCACCCCTCCACTTT.

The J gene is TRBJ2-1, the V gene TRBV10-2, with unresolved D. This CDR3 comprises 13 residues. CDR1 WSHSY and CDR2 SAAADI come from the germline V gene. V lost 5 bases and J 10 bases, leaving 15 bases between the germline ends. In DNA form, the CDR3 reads TGCGCCAGCAGTATCTCAAGGGCTTCGGAGCAGTTCTTC. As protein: CASSISRASEQFF.

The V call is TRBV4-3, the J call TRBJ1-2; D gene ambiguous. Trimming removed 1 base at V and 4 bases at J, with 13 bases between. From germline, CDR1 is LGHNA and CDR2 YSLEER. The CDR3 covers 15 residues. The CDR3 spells CASSQGEGSGYGYTF. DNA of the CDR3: TGCGCCAGCAGCCAAGGAGAGGGAAGCGGCTATGGCTACACCTTC.

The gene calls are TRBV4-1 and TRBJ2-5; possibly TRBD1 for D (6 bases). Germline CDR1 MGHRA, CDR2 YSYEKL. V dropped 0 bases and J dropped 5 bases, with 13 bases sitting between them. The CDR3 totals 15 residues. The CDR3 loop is CASSQEDSLGETQYF. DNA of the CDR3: TGCGCCAGCAGCCAAGAGGACAGCTTGGGGGAGACCCAGTACTTC.

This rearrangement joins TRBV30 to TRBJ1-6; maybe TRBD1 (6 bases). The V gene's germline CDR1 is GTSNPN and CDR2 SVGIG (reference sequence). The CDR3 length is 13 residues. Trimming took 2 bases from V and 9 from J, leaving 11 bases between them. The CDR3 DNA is TGTGCCTGGAGTAAAGGGGGGAGTTCACCCCTCCACTTT. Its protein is CAWSKGGSSPLHF.

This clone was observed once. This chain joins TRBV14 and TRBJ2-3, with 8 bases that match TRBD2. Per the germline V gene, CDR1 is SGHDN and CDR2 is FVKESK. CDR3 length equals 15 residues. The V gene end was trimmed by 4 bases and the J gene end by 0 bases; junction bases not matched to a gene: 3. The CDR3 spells CASSPRGDSTDTQYF. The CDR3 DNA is TGTGCCAGCAGCCCGCGGGGGGACAGCACAGATACGCAGTATTTT.

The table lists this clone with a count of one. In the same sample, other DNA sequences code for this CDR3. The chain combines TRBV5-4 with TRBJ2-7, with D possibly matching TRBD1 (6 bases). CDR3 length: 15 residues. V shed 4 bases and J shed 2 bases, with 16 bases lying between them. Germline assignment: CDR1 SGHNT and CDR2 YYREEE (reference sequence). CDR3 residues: CASSTRTVSPYEQYF. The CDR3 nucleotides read TGTGCCAGCAGCACAAGGACAGTTTCTCCCTACGAGCAGTACTTC.

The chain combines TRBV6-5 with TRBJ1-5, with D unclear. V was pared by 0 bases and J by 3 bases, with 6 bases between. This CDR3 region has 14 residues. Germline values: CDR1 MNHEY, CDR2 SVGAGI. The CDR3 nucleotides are TGTGCCAGCAGTTACTCAGGGTACAATCAGCCCCAGCATTTT. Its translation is CASSYSGYNQPQHF.

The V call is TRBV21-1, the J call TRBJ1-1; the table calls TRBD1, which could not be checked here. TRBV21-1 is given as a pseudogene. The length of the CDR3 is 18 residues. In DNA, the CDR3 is TGTGCCAGCAGCAAAGGGGACAGGGGGAAAACCTACAGCACTGAAGCTTTCTTT. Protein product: CASSKGDRGKTYSTEAFF.

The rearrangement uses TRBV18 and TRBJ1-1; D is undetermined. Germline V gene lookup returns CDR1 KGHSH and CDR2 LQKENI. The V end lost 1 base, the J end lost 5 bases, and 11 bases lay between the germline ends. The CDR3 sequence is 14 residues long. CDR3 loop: CASSPRSDGTEAFF. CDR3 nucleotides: TGTGCCAGCTCACCACGGAGTGATGGGACTGAAGCTTTCTTT.

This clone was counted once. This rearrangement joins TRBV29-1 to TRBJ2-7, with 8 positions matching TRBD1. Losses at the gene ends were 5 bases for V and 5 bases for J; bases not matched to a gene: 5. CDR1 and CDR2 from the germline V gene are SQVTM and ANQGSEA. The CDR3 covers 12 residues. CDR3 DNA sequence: TGCAGCGTTACCTGGACAGGGAACGAGCAGTACTTC. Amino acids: CSVTWTGNEQYF.

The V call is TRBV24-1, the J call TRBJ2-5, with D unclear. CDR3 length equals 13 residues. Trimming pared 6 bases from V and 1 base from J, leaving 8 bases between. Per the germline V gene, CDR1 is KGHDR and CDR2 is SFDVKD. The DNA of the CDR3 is TGTGCCACCAGTATCCGTTTCCAAGAGACCCAGTACTTC. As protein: CATSIRFQETQYF.

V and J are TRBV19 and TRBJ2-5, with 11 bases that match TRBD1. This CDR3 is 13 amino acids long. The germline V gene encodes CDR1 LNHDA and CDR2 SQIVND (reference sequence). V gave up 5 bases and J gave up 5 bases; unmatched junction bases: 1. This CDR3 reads CASSWDRGETQYF. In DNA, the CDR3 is TGTGCCAGTAGTTGGGACAGGGGGGAGACCCAGTACTTC.

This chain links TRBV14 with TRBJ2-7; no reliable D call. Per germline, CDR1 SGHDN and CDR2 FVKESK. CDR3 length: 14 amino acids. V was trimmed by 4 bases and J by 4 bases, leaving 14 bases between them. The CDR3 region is CASSRQEGWYEQYF. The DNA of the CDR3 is TGTGCCAGCAGCCGACAAGAAGGGTGGTACGAGCAGTACTTC.

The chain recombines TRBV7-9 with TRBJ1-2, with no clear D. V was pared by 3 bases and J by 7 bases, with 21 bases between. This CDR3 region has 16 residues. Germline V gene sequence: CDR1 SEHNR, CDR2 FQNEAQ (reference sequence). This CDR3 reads CASSFQAGSREGGYTF. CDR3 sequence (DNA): TGTGCCAGCAGCTTCCAGGCTGGCTCCCGTGAAGGTGGCTACACCTTC.

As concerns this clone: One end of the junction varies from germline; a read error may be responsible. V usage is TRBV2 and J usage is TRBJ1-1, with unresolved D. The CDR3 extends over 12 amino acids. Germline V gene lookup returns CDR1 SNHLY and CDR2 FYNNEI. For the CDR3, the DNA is TGTGCCAGCAGGACCCGGGCGGTCCACCAAAACTTT. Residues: CASRTRAVHQNF.

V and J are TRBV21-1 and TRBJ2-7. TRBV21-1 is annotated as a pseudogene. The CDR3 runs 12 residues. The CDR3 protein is CASGGHPYEQYF. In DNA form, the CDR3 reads TGTGCCAGCGGAGGACATCCCTACGAGCAGTACTTC.

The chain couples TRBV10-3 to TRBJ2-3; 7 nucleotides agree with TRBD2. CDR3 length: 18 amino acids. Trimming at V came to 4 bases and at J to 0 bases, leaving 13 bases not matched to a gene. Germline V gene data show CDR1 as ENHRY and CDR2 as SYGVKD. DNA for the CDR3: TGTGCCATCAGTGCCGGGACTTTTGGCGGGGGAAGCACAGATACGCAGTATTTT. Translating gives CAISAGTFGGGSTDTQYF.

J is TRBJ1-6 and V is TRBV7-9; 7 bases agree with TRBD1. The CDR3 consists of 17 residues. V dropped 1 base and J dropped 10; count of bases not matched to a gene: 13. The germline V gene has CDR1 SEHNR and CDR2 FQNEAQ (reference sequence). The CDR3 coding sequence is TGTGCCAGCAGCTTAGACGGTCAGGGGGGTAAGCGGTCACCCCTCCACTTT. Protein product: CASSLDGQGGKRSPLHF.

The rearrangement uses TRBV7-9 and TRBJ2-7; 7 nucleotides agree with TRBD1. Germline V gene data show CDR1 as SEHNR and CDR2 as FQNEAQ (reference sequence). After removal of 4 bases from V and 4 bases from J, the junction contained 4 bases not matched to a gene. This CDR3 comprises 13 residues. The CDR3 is CASSWGTEYEQYF. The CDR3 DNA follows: TGTGCCAGCAGCTGGGGGACAGAGTACGAGCAGTACTTC.

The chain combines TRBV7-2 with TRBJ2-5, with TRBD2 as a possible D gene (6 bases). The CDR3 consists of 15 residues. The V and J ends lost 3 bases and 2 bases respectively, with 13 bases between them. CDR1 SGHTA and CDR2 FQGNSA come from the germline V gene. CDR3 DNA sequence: TGTGCCAGCAGCTTCGCCGGGACTCCACAAGAGACCCAGTACTTC. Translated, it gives CASSFAGTPQETQYF.

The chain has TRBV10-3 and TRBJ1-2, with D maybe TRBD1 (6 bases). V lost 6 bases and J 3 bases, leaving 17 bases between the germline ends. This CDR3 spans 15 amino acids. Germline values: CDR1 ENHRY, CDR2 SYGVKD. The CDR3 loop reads CAISPQGRWDYGYTF. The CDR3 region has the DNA TGTGCCATCAGCCCTCAGGGGAGGTGGGACTATGGCTACACCTTC.

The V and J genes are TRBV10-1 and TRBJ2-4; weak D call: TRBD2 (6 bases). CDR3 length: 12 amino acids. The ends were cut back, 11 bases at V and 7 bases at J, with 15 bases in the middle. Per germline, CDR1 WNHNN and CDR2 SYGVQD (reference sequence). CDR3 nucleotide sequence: TGCGCCCGGCGGAGGGCACTCAACATTCAGTACTTC. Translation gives CARRRALNIQYF.